One and the same sample provided the 29 T cell receptor beta chains below, sequenced in a study of beta chain features in type 1 diabetes. General study points: In every one of the four CD4+ subsets, TCRB CDR3s were moderately but significantly shorter in Type 1 diabetes patients.

Antigens for these TCRs are unknown. Reverse transcribing all isolated RNA meant expressed TCRB transcripts were sequenced. TCRdb's table, derived via immunoSEQ multiplex PCR, lists solely in-frame clones and lacks some. The sample lists about 340,000 clones, about a tenth seen once, with approximately 1% in the top ten. Specimen: central memory CD4+ T cells from blood. Receptor source: a man aged 25-40 years with type 1 diabetes.

This clone was counted a few times. The rearrangement joins TRBV2 to TRBJ1-1; a weak D match, TRBD1 (6 bases). There are 14 residues in the CDR3. Germline CDR1 SNHLY, CDR2 FYNNEI. V was clipped by 9 bases and J by 0 bases, with 14 bases between them. The DNA for the CDR3 is TGTGCCAGGGGGTCGGGACAATTGAACACTGAAGCTTTCTTT. It translates to CARGSGQLNTEAFF.

The CDR3 region has the DNA TGTGCCAGCAGCTTAGCGCTAGGTATGAACACTGAAGCTTTCTTT. It codes for CASSLALGMNTEAFF. The chain combines TRBV7-2 with TRBJ1-1; D not resolved. The CDR3 has 15 amino acids. The germline V and J ends were trimmed by 0 bases and 0 bases, with 8 bases remaining between them. Germline lookup yields CDR1 SGHTA and CDR2 FQGNSA.

The chain has TRBV5-1 and TRBJ2-1, with 9 bases fitting TRBD1. J was trimmed by 3 bases and V by 4 bases; bases with no gene match: 8. The germline V gene encodes CDR1 SGHRS and CDR2 YFSETQ. The CDR3 is made up of 16 amino acids. CDR3 region: CASSVGLTGGYNEQFF. The CDR3 region has the DNA TGCGCCAGCAGCGTGGGTTTGACAGGGGGCTACAATGAGCAGTTCTTC.

The chain's CDR3 is CASSQELALNEQFF. DNA of the CDR3: TGCGCCAGCAGCCAAGAGCTAGCTCTAAATGAGCAGTTCTTC. V and J are TRBV4-3 and TRBJ2-1; D possibly corresponds to TRBD2 (5 bases). The CDR3 length is 14 residues. Looked up from germline, CDR1 is LGHNA and CDR2 is YSLEER. Trimming pared 0 bases from V and 7 bases from J, leaving 10 bases between.

V and J are TRBV2 and TRBJ2-5; D uncertain. Germline CDR1 reads SNHLY; CDR2 reads FYNNEI. This CDR3 comprises 12 residues. Trimming removed 6 bases from V and 5 bases from J, with 10 bases in between. The CDR3 DNA follows: TGTGCCAGCAGGAGGTTGGGCGAGACCCAGTACTTC. Translation gives CASRRLGETQYF. Supplemented by reference TRBV2 and TRBJ2-5, the full variable domain reads EPEVTQTPSHQVTQMGQEVILRCVPISNHLYFYWYRQILGQKVEFLVSFYNNEISEKSEIFDDQFSVERPDGSNFTLKIRSTKLEDSAMYFCASRRLGETQYFGPGTRLLVL.

This clone appeared a few times. The chain has TRBV4-1 and TRBJ1-4; 8 nucleotides line up with TRBD1. The J segment lost 1 base and the V segment lost 4 bases, leaving 5 bases of the junction unmatched. This CDR3 has 16 amino acids. Germline CDR1 and CDR2: MGHRA and YSYEKL. CDR3 residues: CASSRGQGGTNEKLFF. Here the CDR3 DNA reads TGCGCCAGCAGCCGCGGACAGGGCGGAACTAATGAAAAACTGTTTTTT.

J is TRBJ1-2 and V is TRBV2; TRBD1 might be the D (5 bases). Germline V gene sequence: CDR1 SNHLY, CDR2 FYNNEI. V lost 6 bases to trimming and J lost 7 bases, with 12 bases between them. The CDR3 spans 12 residues. This CDR3 reads CASRPGVVGYTF. CDR3 DNA: TGTGCCAGCAGGCCGGGGGTCGTTGGCTACACCTTC.

V gene TRBV29-1 combines with J gene TRBJ2-3; possible D gene TRBD1, 6 bases. Germline V lookup: CDR1 SQVTM, CDR2 ANQGSEA. V lost 8 bases to trimming and J lost 4 bases, with 22 bases between them. The CDR3 is 15 amino acids. The CDR3 loop reads CSSGWVRGCADTQYF. CDR3 DNA: TGCAGCTCGGGTTGGGTTAGGGGGTGCGCAGATACGCAGTATTTT.

This clone has more than one count but fewer than ten. The chain joins TRBV5-1 to TRBJ2-5; the D call may be TRBD1 or TRBD2 (6 bases each). Germline CDR1 reads SGHRS; CDR2 reads YFSETQ. The CDR3 is made up of 14 amino acids. With 3 bases removed from V and 1 base from J, the gap between germline ends came to 10 bases. The CDR3 region has the DNA TGCGCCAGCAGCTCAGGAGGGGGCCAAGAGACCCAGTACTTC. This sequence encodes CASSSGGGQETQYF.

This clone was picked up a small number of times. In nucleotides, the CDR3 is TGCGCCAGCAGCTTGGGGACCTCCCTGGAAGACACCATATATTTT. Its translation: CASSLGTSLEDTIYF. The rearrangement joins TRBV5-1 to TRBJ1-3; D gene unclear. The CDR3 length is 15 residues. Trimming left V 0 bases short and J 8 bases short, with 15 bases between. Per the germline V gene, CDR1 is SGHRS and CDR2 is YFSETQ. Variable domain in full (rest from reference TRBV5-1 and TRBJ1-3): KAGVTQTPRYLIKTRGQQVTLSCSPISGHRSVSWYQQTPGQGLQFLFEYFSETQRNKGNFPGRFSGRQFSNSRSEMNVSTLELGDSALYLCASSLGTSLEDTIYFGEGSWLTVV.

In this sample, this clone turned up a few times. V usage is TRBV9 and J usage is TRBJ2-5, with 9 bases aligning to TRBD2. The length of the CDR3 is 15 residues. Losses at the gene ends were 4 bases for V and 4 bases for J; bases not matched to a gene: 8. Per the germline V gene, CDR1 is SGDLS and CDR2 is YYNGEE. CDR3 loop: CASSKNSGGPETQYF. The CDR3 DNA reads TGTGCCAGCAGCAAGAATAGCGGGGGTCCAGAGACCCAGTACTTC. The full variable domain, with the rest looked up from reference TRBV9 and TRBJ2-5, is DSGVTQTPKHLITATGQRVTLRCSPRSGDLSVYWYQQSLDQGLQFLIQYYNGEERAKGNILERFSAQQFPDLHSELNLSSLELGDSALYFCASSKNSGGPETQYFGPGTRLLVL.

The genes are TRBV5-1 and TRBJ2-1; D ambiguous. The CDR3 consists of 16 residues. The germline gives CDR1 SGHRS, CDR2 YFSETQ. V was cut by 3 bases and J by 2 bases, with 15 bases left in between. CDR3 nucleotides: TGCGCCAGCAGCTCCTATAATATTGGAACCTACAATGAGCAGTTCTTC. Its protein is CASSSYNIGTYNEQFF. Full variable domain (outside the CDR3, taken from reference TRBV5-1 and TRBJ2-1): KAGVTQTPRYLIKTRGQQVTLSCSPISGHRSVSWYQQTPGQGLQFLFEYFSETQRNKGNFPGRFSGRQFSNSRSEMNVSTLELGDSALYLCASSSYNIGTYNEQFFGPGTRLTVL.

The sample holds a few counts of this clone. This chain links TRBV6-1 with TRBJ1-1, with a weak D call TRBD1 (5 bases). The CDR3 is 14 residues long. Germline assignment: CDR1 MNHNS and CDR2 SASEGT. The V end lost 3 bases, the J end lost 0 bases, and 8 bases lay between the germline ends. The chain's CDR3 is CASSEGRLNTEAFF. The CDR3, as DNA: TGTGCCAGCAGTGAGGGACGCCTGAACACTGAAGCTTTCTTT.

V and J are TRBV2 and TRBJ2-4, with 8 bases lining up with TRBD1. Germline V gene sequence: CDR1 SNHLY, CDR2 FYNNEI. The CDR3 contains 15 residues. The V gene end was trimmed by 1 base and the J gene end by 10 bases; junction bases not matched to a gene: 9. The CDR3 DNA is TGTGCCAGCAGTGAAGTCGGGACAGGAGAGCGAATTCAGTACTTC. This encodes CASSEVGTGERIQYF.

The chain links TRBV28 to TRBJ1-4; D uncertain. Per the germline V gene, CDR1 is MDHEN and CDR2 is SYDVKM. Trimming took off 4 bases at V and 6 bases at J, with 12 bases between the two ends. This CDR3 has 14 residues. The CDR3 nucleotides are TGTGCCAGCAGTTCCCCTAACTCCTATGAAAAACTGTTTTTT. Protein product: CASSSPNSYEKLFF.

This clone came up a few times. The rearrangement uses TRBV27 and TRBJ2-5; D ambiguous. CDR1 is MNHEY, CDR2 SMNVEV, per germline (reference sequence). This CDR3 spans 13 amino acids. Deletions cut 4 bases from V and 5 bases from J, with 11 bases between. The CDR3 protein is CASSSSRVETQYF. The DNA for the CDR3 is TGTGCCAGCAGTTCGAGTCGGGTCGAGACCCAGTACTTC.

This clone occurred a few times. The V call is TRBV28, the J call TRBJ2-7; 7 bases align to TRBD1. Germline V gene data show CDR1 as MDHEN and CDR2 as SYDVKM. Trimming took 5 bases from V and 3 from J; bases not matched to a gene: 7. This CDR3 is 14 amino acids long. The CDR3 DNA reads TGTGCCAGCAGTGGTACAGGGGAGAACTACGAGCAGTACTTC. This sequence encodes CASSGTGENYEQYF.

The chain employs TRBV7-9 and TRBJ2-5; D is possibly TRBD1 (6 bases). Trimming pared 3 bases from V and 2 bases from J, leaving 10 bases between. This CDR3 has 14 residues. Looked up from germline, CDR1 is SEHNR and CDR2 is FQNEAQ (reference sequence). In DNA, the CDR3 is TGTGCCAGCAGCTTCGGACAGCTACAAGAGACCCAGTACTTC. Translation gives CASSFGQLQETQYF.

The rearrangement uses TRBV19 and TRBJ1-1; D might be TRBD1 (5 bases). The germline V gene encodes CDR1 LNHDA and CDR2 SQIVND (reference sequence). This CDR3 contains 14 residues. Trimming stripped 0 bases from V and 8 bases from J, with 13 bases between. The CDR3 DNA follows: TGTGCCAGTAGTATAGATGGATACGACAGAGAAGCTTTCTTT. It translates to CASSIDGYDREAFF.

CDR3 in amino acids: CASSLLGGGASTDTQYF. In DNA, the CDR3 is TGTGCCAGCAGCTTACTGGGCGGGGGGGCCTCGACAGATACGCAGTATTTT. The rearrangement links TRBV13 to TRBJ2-3; 9 bases are shared with TRBD2. Per the germline V gene, CDR1 is PRHDT and CDR2 is FYEKMQ (reference sequence). The CDR3 length is 17 residues. The ends lost 2 bases at V and 3 bases at J; junction bases unmatched: 9.

This sequence joins TRBV2 and TRBJ2-1; D possibly corresponds to TRBD2 (5 bases). V dropped 3 bases and J dropped 6 bases, with 9 bases sitting between them. The CDR3 is 13 amino acids. The germline V gene encodes CDR1 SNHLY and CDR2 FYNNEI. The DNA for the CDR3 is TGTGCCAGCAGTGAGAGGGAAAGCAATGAGCAGTTCTTC. Translation gives CASSERESNEQFF.

The chain uses TRBV6-6 and TRBJ1-6; no firm D call. The CDR3 totals 11 residues. Per germline, CDR1 MNHNY and CDR2 SVGAGI (reference sequence). Deletions cut 6 bases from V and 9 bases from J, with 6 bases between. CDR3 nucleotide sequence: TGTGCCAGCAGCGGTACTTCACCCCTCCACTTT. Translation: CASSGTSPLHF.

This clone was detected only a few times. A read error may produce the germline difference seen at one junction end. The CDR3, as DNA: TGTGCTAGCAGCCAGCTCGGAGGGGAGCTGTTTTTT. This translates into CASSQLGGELFF. The chain has TRBV7-7 and TRBJ2-2, with D uncertain. The CDR3 spans 12 residues. Germline-derived CDR1 and CDR2 are SSHAT and FNYEAQ (reference sequence).

The CDR3, as DNA: TGCAGTGCTAGAAAAGGGGTCGAGCAGTTCTTC. Its translation: CSARKGVEQFF. The chain joins TRBV20-1 to TRBJ2-1, with a possible D match to TRBD1 (5 bases). Germline lookup yields CDR1 DFQATT and CDR2 SNEGSKA (reference sequence). Trimming stripped 2 bases from V and 10 bases from J, with 9 bases between. This CDR3 has 11 amino acids.

This sequence joins TRBV6-5 and TRBJ2-7; 7 bases agree with TRBD1. The CDR3 runs 16 residues. The germline V gene encodes CDR1 MNHEY and CDR2 SVGAGI. V lost 3 bases, J lost 0 bases, and 8 bases stayed unmatched. Written as DNA, the CDR3 is TGTGCCAGCAGTTATCTCGGGACAGCGAACTCCTACGAGCAGTACTTC. It translates to CASSYLGTANSYEQYF.

This chain connects TRBV10-1 to TRBJ1-1, with 8 bases aligning to TRBD1. CDR3 size: 13 residues. The V segment lost 2 bases and the J segment 11 bases; nucleotides outside the gene matches: 7. Germline V gene sequence: CDR1 WNHNN, CDR2 SYGVQD (reference sequence). The CDR3 protein is CASSEARQGMAFF. The DNA for the CDR3 is TGCGCCAGCAGTGAGGCTCGACAGGGGATGGCTTTCTTT.

The chain recombines TRBV18 with TRBJ2-7; tentatively, D is TRBD1 (6 bases). The CDR3 spans 13 residues. Germline-derived CDR1 and CDR2 are KGHSH and LQKENI. V lost 10 bases and J 1 base, leaving 14 bases between the germline ends. CDR3 sequence (DNA): TGTGCCACCACAGGGTTCCCTTCCTACGAGCAGTACTTC. Translating gives CATTGFPSYEQYF.

This clone was found a few times. The CDR3 reads CASSSRLAGGSTDTQYF. The CDR3 nucleotides read TGTGCCAGCAGCTCCCGACTAGCGGGGGGGAGCACAGATACGCAGTATTTT. The chain combines TRBV7-2 with TRBJ2-3, with 14 positions matching TRBD2. J gave up 0 bases and V 4 bases, and 3 bases lay outside the gene matches. The V gene's germline CDR1 is SGHTA and CDR2 FQGNSA. The CDR3 extends over 17 amino acids.

The chain carries TRBV18 and TRBJ2-1; TRBD2 matches at 8 bases. Unmatched junction bases numbered 15, after V lost 7 bases and J lost 16 bases. The CDR3 length is 13 residues. From germline, CDR1 is KGHSH and CDR2 LQKENI. CDR3 sequence: CASFRNSGGAAFF. The CDR3 DNA sequence: TGTGCCAGCTTCAGGAATTCCGGGGGGGCCGCATTCTTC.